What follows is one T cell receptor (beta chain) and its context. TCRdb keeps only in-frame clones here, not all; method: immunoSEQ multiplex PCR. This table has 100,000 to 150,000 clones, about 81% appearing once. The source of the sample is a study of blood T cell repertoires in COVID-19. Germline V gene sequence: CDR1 SNHLY, CDR2 FYNNEI. The length of the CDR3 is 15 residues. V was pared by 4 bases and J by 4 bases, with 7 bases of the junction left unmatched. Sequencing input: peripheral blood. The sequence was collected from a woman older than 75 with acute or convalescent COVID-19. The chain joins TRBV2 to TRBJ2-1; 7 bases map to TRBD2. CDR3 protein: CASSVGLAVYNEQFF. The CDR3 DNA follows: TGTGCCAGCAGTGTGGGTCTAGCGGTATACAATGAGCAGTTCTTC.